A single sample gave rise to the 29 T cell receptor beta chains below, sequenced in a study of regulatory T cells in long-lasting Graves disease. Investigators prepared the TCR beta libraries by applying iRepertoire HTBI primers and Arm-PCR of CDR3 regions. TCRdb re-called the multiplex PCR reads with MiXCR, one entry per CDR3 protein. The sample lists roughly 250,000 distinct CDR3 sequences; approximately 18% were seen once. Specified time point: newly diagnosed GD, antithyroid drugs for less than 3 months. PBMC-derived RNA was used for the TCR library. A further study also used this sample, focusing on T cells in Graves' hyperthyroidism and ophthalmopathy.

The sequencing used peripheral blood mononuclear cells (PBMCs), collected at new diagnosis, from a patient treated with antithyroid drugs. The receptors derive from a woman aged 25-40 years with Graves disease.

CDR3 in amino acids: CASSDGLTQETQYF. The DNA of the CDR3 is TGCGCCAGCAGCGACGGACTAACCCAAGAGACCCAGTACTTC. This sequence joins TRBV5-1 and TRBJ2-5; perhaps TRBD2 as D (6 bases). Germline V gives CDR1 SGHRS, CDR2 YFSETQ. The CDR3 has 14 residues. V lost 4 bases and J 1 base, leaving 11 bases between the germline ends. The complete variable domain, with remaining parts taken from reference TRBV5-1 and TRBJ2-5, reads KAGVTQTPRYLIKTRGQQVTLSCSPISGHRSVSWYQQTPGQGLQFLFEYFSETQRNKGNFPGRFSGRQFSNSRSEMNVSTLELGDSALYLCASSDGLTQETQYFGPGTRLLVL.

This sequence joins TRBV6-1 and TRBJ1-5, with unresolved D. Per germline, CDR1 MNHNS and CDR2 SASEGT. The CDR3 has 12 residues. V lost 2 bases to trimming and J lost 10 bases, with 9 bases between them. CDR3 region: CASSEMGSPQHF. The CDR3 coding sequence is TGTGCCAGCAGTGAAATGGGTTCTCCCCAGCATTTT.

This clonotype was counted many times. The chain is built from TRBV20-1 and TRBJ2-3, with D perhaps TRBD1 or TRBD2 (5 bases each). The CDR3 contains 15 residues. CDR1 is DFQATT, CDR2 SNEGSKA, per germline (reference sequence). Deletions cut 0 bases from V and 2 bases from J, with 12 bases between. The CDR3 protein is CSARDLRGDTDTQYF. The CDR3 DNA is TGCAGTGCTAGAGATCTACGAGGGGACACAGATACGCAGTATTTT.

In regard to this clonotype: The missing conserved phenylalanine or tryptophan at the end of this CDR3 makes a read error likely. The chain couples TRBV5-1 to TRBJ1-2; tentatively, D is TRBD1 (6 bases). Germline CDR1 is SGHRS and CDR2 is YFSETQ. There are 15 residues in the CDR3. CDR3 amino acids: CASSLGLGANYGYTL. The CDR3 nucleotides are TGTGCCAGCAGCTTAGGTCTGGGGGCGAACTATGGCTACACCTTG.

This clonotype appeared many times. This chain links TRBV20-1 with TRBJ2-3; perhaps TRBD1 as D (6 bases). V shed 1 base and J shed 5 bases, with 16 bases lying between them. The germline gives CDR1 DFQATT, CDR2 SNEGSKA (reference sequence). CDR3 length: 15 amino acids. The CDR3 here is CSARALGQTEDTQYF. The CDR3, as DNA: TGCAGTGCTAGAGCTTTGGGACAAACCGAAGATACGCAGTATTTT.

Concerning this clonotype itself: An end of the junction differs from the germline gene, which may be a read error. This sequence joins TRBV5-5 and TRBJ2-7, with TRBD2 identical over 11 bases. Germline V gene sequence: CDR1 SGHKS, CDR2 YYEKEE (reference sequence). This CDR3 spans 13 amino acids. CDR3 DNA: TGCGCCAGCAGCTTACTAGCGGGAGTCGAGCAGTACTTC. Its protein product is CASSLLAGVEQYF.

The genes are TRBV4-1 and TRBJ2-1; no firm D call. The CDR3 is 14 residues long. Trimming took off 2 bases at V and 4 bases at J, with 9 bases between the two ends. The V gene's germline CDR1 is MGHRA and CDR2 YSYEKL. CDR3 nucleotide sequence: TGCGCCAGCAGCCAACTCCGCCTATACAATGAGCAGTTCTTC. Its protein is CASSQLRLYNEQFF.

This rearrangement joins TRBV28 to TRBJ1-4, with TRBD1 matching over 8 bases. Trimming took 2 bases from V and 4 from J; bases not matched to a gene: 3. There are 15 residues in the CDR3. CDR1 is MDHEN and CDR2 is SYDVKM in the germline V gene. The CDR3 nucleotides are TGTGCCAGCAGTTTAGGACAGGGCTATAATGAAAAACTGTTTTTT. This sequence encodes CASSLGQGYNEKLFF. Full variable domain (missing parts from reference TRBV28 and TRBJ1-4): DVKVTQSSRYLVKRTGEKVFLECVQDMDHENMFWYRQDPGLGLRLIYFSYDVKMKEKGDIPEGYSVSREKKERFSLILESASTNQTSMYLCASSLGQGYNEKLFFGSGTQLSVL.

The rearrangement uses TRBV4-3 and TRBJ2-3; 11 positions match TRBD1. CDR3 length: 14 residues. Germline loops: CDR1 LGHNA, CDR2 YSLEER. Trimming cost V 4 bases and J 6 bases; bases outside gene matches: 3. The CDR3 DNA is TGCGCCAGCAGCCCGGACAGGGGGCGGGATACGCAGTATTTT. Its translation is CASSPDRGRDTQYF.

In regard to this clonotype: The CDR3 end shows no conserved phenylalanine or tryptophan, and so a read error is likely. The gene calls are TRBV6-2 or TRBV6-3 and TRBJ2-3; D might be TRBD1 (6 bases). The CDR3 covers 13 residues. Germline CDR1 MNHEY, CDR2 SVGEGT. Trimming took off 2 bases at V and 4 bases at J, with 7 bases between the two ends. CDR3 sequence (DNA): TGTGCCAGCAGTTACGGGGGCGCAGATACGCAGTATCTT. It specifies CASSYGGADTQYL.

The chain recombines TRBV6-5 with TRBJ1-1; no reliable D call. This CDR3 comprises 14 residues. The ends were cut back, 0 bases at V and 2 bases at J, with 7 bases in the middle. CDR1 and CDR2 (germline): MNHEY, SVGAGI. The CDR3 here is CASSYSRSNTEAFF. CDR3 sequence (DNA): TGTGCCAGCAGTTACTCGAGGTCCAACACTGAAGCTTTCTTT.

This clonotype was recorded at least ten times. The V call is TRBV6-5, the J call TRBJ2-1; TRBD2 agrees at 11 bases. V dropped 3 bases and J dropped 2; count of bases not matched to a gene: 9. CDR1 is MNHEY and CDR2 is SVGAGI in the germline V gene. The CDR3 loop spans 18 amino acids. This CDR3 reads CASSYFASGGPTYNEQFF. The DNA of the CDR3 is TGTGCCAGCAGTTATTTCGCTAGCGGGGGGCCCACCTACAATGAGCAGTTCTTC.

The chain has TRBV5-6 and TRBJ2-7; TRBD1 agrees at 8 bases. CDR1 is SGHDT, CDR2 YYEEEE, per germline. The ends lost 3 bases at V and 3 bases at J; junction bases unmatched: 5. The CDR3 loop spans 14 amino acids. The CDR3 region is CASSSRTGYYEQYF. The CDR3, as DNA: TGTGCCAGCAGCTCTAGGACAGGGTACTACGAGCAGTACTTC. Variable domain in full (rest from reference TRBV5-6 and TRBJ2-7): DAGVTQSPTHLIKTRGQQVTLRCSPKSGHDTVSWYQQALGQGPQFIFQYYEEEERQRGNFPDRFSGHQFPNYSSELNVNALLLGDSALYLCASSSRTGYYEQYFGPGTRLTVT.

This clonotype was counted a few times. The V call is TRBV7-3, the J call TRBJ2-5, with 9 bases matching TRBD1. The V gene end was trimmed by 5 bases and the J gene end by 5 bases; junction bases not matched to a gene: 6. This CDR3 has 14 amino acids. The germline gives CDR1 SGHTA, CDR2 FQGTGA. CDR3 in DNA: TGTGCCAGCAGCCAACAGGGGGCGCGGGAGACCCAGTACTTC. It is translated as CASSQQGARETQYF.

This clonotype came up many times. This chain uses TRBV5-1 with TRBJ2-7; 9 bases fit TRBD1. In germline, CDR1 is SGHRS, CDR2 YFSETQ. The CDR3 length is 15 residues. Germline trimming cut 2 bases from V and 2 bases from J; bases unmatched to any gene: 5. The CDR3 reads CASSLRQGDAYEQYF. In DNA, the CDR3 is TGCGCCAGCAGCTTAAGACAGGGGGATGCCTACGAGCAGTACTTC. The full variable domain, in which reference TRBV5-1 and TRBJ2-7 provide the parts outside the CDR3, is KAGVTQTPRYLIKTRGQQVTLSCSPISGHRSVSWYQQTPGQGLQFLFEYFSETQRNKGNFPGRFSGRQFSNSRSEMNVSTLELGDSALYLCASSLRQGDAYEQYFGPGTRLTVT.

This clonotype was seen only a few times. A much bigger clone sits one base away, suggesting this may be a read error. The V gene is TRBV12-3 or TRBV12-4, the J gene TRBJ1-5; no clear D. CDR3 size: 15 residues. DNA for the CDR3: TGTGGCAGCAGTTTTGGAGAAATCATTCACCCGCCCCAGCATTTT. Its translation is CGSSFGEIIHPPQHF.

This clonotype was detected ten times or more. The V and J genes are TRBV7-2 and TRBJ1-5; D is unresolved. The germline V and J ends were trimmed by 2 bases and 7 bases, with 9 bases remaining between them. The CDR3 sequence is 13 residues long. The germline V gene encodes CDR1 SGHTA and CDR2 FQGNSA. The CDR3 loop is CASSLSSWQPQHF. The CDR3 DNA sequence: TGTGCCAGCAGCTTATCCTCATGGCAGCCCCAGCATTTT.

This clonotype was seen a few times. DNA of the CDR3: TGCGCCAGCAGCTTGGATTCCGGGGGAAACACAGATACGCAGTATTTT. Residues: CASSLDSGGNTDTQYF. This chain connects TRBV5-1 to TRBJ2-3; tentative D call: TRBD2 (6 bases). The V and J ends lost 0 bases and 2 bases respectively, with 13 bases between them. Germline V gene data show CDR1 as SGHRS and CDR2 as YFSETQ. This CDR3 has 16 amino acids.

This clonotype was counted between two and nine times. A much larger clone differs by one base, so this may be a read error. The chain is built from TRBV11-1 and TRBJ1-2; a possible D gene is TRBD1 (5 bases). Between the trimmed V and J ends, which lost 5 bases and 6 bases, there was a span of 10 bases. The CDR3 is 12 amino acids. Germline values: CDR1 SGHAT, CDR2 FQDESV (reference sequence). For the CDR3, the DNA is TGTGCCAGCAGCACGCCAGGGAATGGCTACACCTTC. Translating gives CASSTPGNGYTF.

This clonotype showed up many times. CDR3 loop: CASSVEDSRGGQYF. CDR3 nucleotide sequence: TGTGCCAGCAGCGTAGAGGACAGCCGTGGGGGTCAGTACTTC. The chain recombines TRBV9 with TRBJ2-7, with a tentative D call TRBD1 (6 bases). Per the germline V gene, CDR1 is SGDLS and CDR2 is YYNGEE. The CDR3 extends over 14 amino acids. V gave up 0 bases and J gave up 10 bases, with 17 bases separating them.

This clonotype was recorded at least ten times. This chain joins TRBV4-1 and TRBJ2-2; D gene ambiguous. Germline assignment: CDR1 MGHRA and CDR2 YSYEKL. The germline V and J ends were trimmed by 0 bases and 4 bases, with 9 bases remaining between them. The CDR3 is 15 residues long. CDR3 residues: CASSQELVSTGELFF. The CDR3 DNA reads as TGCGCCAGCAGCCAAGAATTGGTATCCACCGGGGAGCTGTTTTTT.

This clonotype came up many times. The chain employs TRBV20-1 and TRBJ2-1; D remains unclear. With 1 base removed from V and 7 bases from J, the gap between germline ends came to 8 bases. The CDR3 totals 12 residues. The germline V gene encodes CDR1 DFQATT and CDR2 SNEGSKA (reference sequence). The DNA for the CDR3 is TGCAGTGCTAGAGTTAAGTGGAATGAGCAGTTCTTC. This translates into CSARVKWNEQFF.

A few counts support this clonotype. This sequence may be a read error, since a much larger clone differs from it by one base. The V gene is TRBV3-1, the J gene TRBJ2-2, with D perhaps TRBD1 (6 bases). This CDR3 comprises 18 residues. Germline V gene lookup returns CDR1 LGHDT and CDR2 YNNKEL (reference sequence). CDR3 loop: CASNQRFTDSKNTGELFF. CDR3 in DNA: TGTGCCAGCAACCAAAGATTCACGGACAGCAAGAACACCGGGGAGCTGTTTTTT.

This clonotype was seen ten or more times. The J gene is TRBJ1-5, the V gene TRBV4-1; a possible D gene is TRBD1 (5 bases). The germline V gene encodes CDR1 MGHRA and CDR2 YSYEKL. Trimming shortened V by 4 bases and J by 0 bases, and 13 bases separated the two germline ends. The CDR3 runs 16 residues. CDR3 in amino acids: CASSRRGVDSNQPQHF. Here the CDR3 DNA reads TGCGCCAGCAGCCGAAGGGGAGTCGATAGCAATCAGCCCCAGCATTTT.

This clonotype was detected ten times or more. The chain recombines TRBV11-2 with TRBJ2-3; 10 positions agree with TRBD2. From germline, CDR1 is SGHAT and CDR2 FQNNGV. V trimming: 2 bases; J trimming: 6 bases; junction bases outside the gene matches: 5. This CDR3 has 15 residues. CDR3 nucleotide sequence: TGTGCCAGCAGCTTATTACTAGCGGGGACGGATACGCAGTATTTT. This codes for CASSLLLAGTDTQYF.

In this sample, this clonotype turned up many times. The V and J genes are TRBV24-1 and TRBJ2-3; 8 bases line up with TRBD1. This CDR3 spans 15 amino acids. The germline V gene encodes CDR1 KGHDR and CDR2 SFDVKD. The junction had 2 bases not matched to a gene; V was cut back by 4 bases and J by 0 bases. Here the CDR3 reads CATSDGTGSTDTQYF. CDR3 DNA sequence: TGTGCCACCAGTGACGGGACAGGAAGCACAGATACGCAGTATTTT.

This clonotype was recorded many times. V and J are TRBV12-5 and TRBJ2-1; 8 bases fit TRBD2. The junction had 10 bases not matched to a gene; V was cut back by 7 bases and J by 8 bases. The CDR3 loop spans 14 amino acids. The germline V gene has CDR1 LGHNT and CDR2 FRNRAP. The CDR3 sequence is CASVPGLVAYEQFF. The CDR3 nucleotides read TGTGCTAGTGTACCGGGACTAGTCGCATATGAGCAGTTCTTC. Full variable domain (rest looked up from reference TRBV12-5 and TRBJ2-1): DARVTQTPRHKVTEMGQEVTMRCQPILGHNTVFWYRQTMMQGLELLAYFRNRAPLDDSGMPKDRFSAEMPDATLATLKIQPSEPRDSAVYFCASVPGLVAYEQFFGPGTRLTVL.

This clonotype occurred many times. The chain joins TRBV7-9 to TRBJ1-3; D unresolved. V was shortened by 5 bases and J by 4 bases, with 15 bases between the two germline ends. The germline V gene encodes CDR1 SEHNR and CDR2 FQNEAQ (reference sequence). The CDR3 covers 15 residues. CDR3 protein: CASSRAGPRGNTIYF. In DNA form, the CDR3 reads TGTGCCAGCAGCCGCGCCGGCCCTCGGGGAAACACCATATATTTT.

This clonotype was seen a handful of times. CDR3 bases: TGTGCCAGCAGTGACGAAGCAGAAAATGAGCAGTTCTTC. This codes for CASSDEAENEQFF. The rearrangement links TRBV6-4 to TRBJ2-1, with D hard to call. This CDR3 has 13 residues. Germline V gene data show CDR1 as MRHNA and CDR2 as SNTAGT. The V gene lost 2 bases and the J gene lost 7 bases, with 9 bases spanning the gap.